This T cell receptor beta chain was recovered during a study of T cells in Graves' hyperthyroidism and ophthalmopathy. Amplification yielded TCR beta CDR3 regions, with RNA transcripts as the source. TCR CDR3 underwent first-round RT-PCR with the HTBI primer set. TCRdb re-called the multiplex PCR reads through MiXCR, storing one row per CDR3 protein. The top ten hold 7% to 10% of the sample, which has about 840,000 distinct CDR3 sequences, 38% seen once. CDR3 length: 12 amino acids. The germline gives CDR1 ENHRY, CDR2 SYGVKD. Trimming removed 11 bases from V and 8 bases from J, with 15 bases in between. About this clonotype itself: This may stem from a read error, because a much larger clone lies one nucleotide away.

This chain joins TRBV10-3 and TRBJ2-2; either TRBD1 or TRBD2 may fit D (5 bases each). The sample comprised blood. The clonotype originates from a young man with Graves' hyperthyroidism. CDR3 loop: CAGSPGPGELFF. The CDR3 DNA reads TGTGCCGGCAGTCCGGGGCCGGGGGAGCTGTTTTTT.